A selection of T cell receptor beta chains follows, all from one sample in a study of OX40 agonist ivuxolimab in advanced cancers. Method: immunoSEQ multiplex PCR; TCRdb's copy keeps in-frame clones and lacks some. The data contain 20,000 to 30,000 clones, 70% to 90% of them seen just once; the ten biggest clones take up approximately 15%. Specimen: CD4+ or CD8+ T cells sorted from blood, collected in a trial of the OX40 agonist ivuxolimab. The receptor source for this set is an adult with an advanced solid tumor such as melanoma, head and neck, liver or kidney cancer. CDR3s include the opening cysteine and the closing phenylalanine or tryptophan. D genes are given only for firm matches. The size field is filled for only some rows; it gives once, few, many or a size class.

j_call v_call d_call clone_size cdr3_nt cdr3_aa
TRBJ2-7 TRBV7-9 . . TGTGCCAGCAGCCGTGCATCCTACGAGCAGTACTTC CASSRASYEQYF
TRBJ2-7 TRBV5-4 TRBD1 once TGTGCCAGCAGCCCGGGACAGTATCCCTACGAGCAGTACTTC CASSPGQYPYEQYF
TRBJ2-3 TRBV27 TRBD2 . TGTGCCAGCAGTGGTTACTTAGCGGGGAAAACAGATACGCAGTATTTT CASSGYLAGKTDTQYF
TRBJ1-2 TRBV4-3 . . TGCGCCAGCAGCCAAGAAGACAGCTACTATGGCTACACCTTC CASSQEDSYYGYTF
TRBJ2-1 TRBV4-1 TRBD2 . TGCGCCAGCAGCCAAGAACGGGGGGGCCTGGATGAGCAGTTCTTC CASSQERGGLDEQFF
TRBJ2-3 TRBV1 . . TGCACCAGCAGCCAAGAGGGACCCTATGGGACTTCTTTTTGCACAGATACGCAGTATTTT CTSSQEGPYGTSFCTDTQYF
TRBJ2-7 TRBV15 . . TGTGCCACCAGCAGAGAAGGGGACAACCCCTACGAGCAGTACTTC CATSREGDNPYEQYF
TRBJ2-7 TRBV6-1 TRBD1 . TGTGCCAGCAGTGGACAGGGGTGGTACGAGCAGTACTTC CASSGQGWYEQYF
TRBJ1-2 TRBV7-8 TRBD1 once TGTGCCAGCAGCCCTAGGACAGGTCAACTAGGCTATGGCTACACCTTC CASSPRTGQLGYGYTF
TRBJ2-5 TRBV6-5 TRBD2 . TGTGCCAGCAGCCCGGAACTAGCGGGAGGTGAGACCCAGTACTTC CASSPELAGGETQYF
TRBJ1-1 TRBV19 . . TGTGCCAGTAGTATTTACAGGAACACTGAAGCTTTCTTT CASSIYRNTEAFF
TRBJ2-6 TRBV19 . . TGTGCCAGTAGTATGGGTCGGGGGGCCAACGTCCTGACTTTC CASSMGRGANVLTF
TRBJ1-4 TRBV9 TRBD1 . TGTGCCAGCAGCGTGAAGGACAGGGCTAATGAAAAACTGTTTTTT CASSVKDRANEKLFF
TRBJ1-2 TRBV7-2 TRBD1 . TGTGCCAGCAGCTTAGCCCCCCCAGGGGGTGGCTACACCTTC CASSLAPPGGGYTF
TRBJ1-1 TRBV7-9 . . TGTGCCAGCAGCCCTTCACCCACTGAAGCTTTCTTT CASSPSPTEAFF
TRBJ2-7 TRBV9 . once TGTGCCAGCGGGGGGGGCACGCCGGACTACGAGCAGTACTTC CASGGGTPDYEQYF
TRBJ1-1 TRBV30 . medium-sized TGTGCCTGGAAATTAACCCAGAGGGACACTGAAGCTTTCTTT CAWKLTQRDTEAFF
TRBJ2-5 TRBV5-4 TRBD2 once TGTGCCAGCAGTCTCCATAGCGGGAGAGAGACCCAGTACTTC CASSLHSGRETQYF
TRBJ1-2 TRBV7-6 . . TGTGCCAGCAGCTCCCAGGAGATCTATGGCTACACCTTC CASSSQEIYGYTF
TRBJ2-2 TRBV7-2 . . TGTGCCAGCAGCGTAGGACATCGGACCGGGGAGCTGTTTTTT CASSVGHRTGELFF
TRBJ2-1 TRBV27 . . TGTGCCAGCAGTTTAACGGGTGAGCAGTTCTTC CASSLTGEQFF
TRBJ2-1 TRBV27 . . TGTGCCAGCAGTTTATCCGGGCACCAGGCGAATGAGCAGTTCTTC CASSLSGHQANEQFF
TRBJ1-1 TRBV14 . once TGTGCCAGCAGCCAAGGTCGGGGGGGCTACACTGAAGCTTTCTTT CASSQGRGGYTEAFF
TRBJ2-5 TRBV7-9 TRBD2 . TGTGCCAGCAGTCCCGGGACTAGCGGCCAAGAGACCCAGTACTTC CASSPGTSGQETQYF
TRBJ2-7 TRBV6-5 TRBD2 . TGTGCCAGCAGTTTCCTACTAGCGGGGGGTAAATACGAGCAGTACTTC CASSFLLAGGKYEQYF
TRBJ2-5 TRBV28 . once TGTGCCAGCAGTTTAACTCCCCTTCGCCGAGAGACCCAGTACTTC CASSLTPLRRETQYF
TRBJ1-3 TRBV28 . . TGTGCCAGCAGTTATGGAACCTCTGGAAACACCATATATTTT CASSYGTSGNTIYF
TRBJ2-1 TRBV7-6 . once TGTGCCAGCAGCGCAGAGGAGCGTGATGAGCAGTTCTTC CASSAEERDEQFF
TRBJ2-1 TRBV9 TRBD2 . TGTGCCAGCAGCGTAGAGGGCGGGAGGGCCAGGGAGCAGTTCTTC CASSVEGGRAREQFF
TRBJ2-3 TRBV4-1 . . TGCGCCAGCAGCCAAGCAGGGCTAGCAACAGATACGCAGTATTTT CASSQAGLATDTQYF
TRBJ2-1 TRBV27 TRBD2 once TGTGCCAGCAGTTTAAAGCGGGAGGGCCGGGGGCAGTTCTTC CASSLKREGRGQFF
TRBJ2-7 TRBV5-4 . . TGTGCCAGCAGCTTTGGGGCGAACTACGAGCAGTACTTC CASSFGANYEQYF